The present T cell receptor beta chain was sequenced within a study of blood T cell repertoires in COVID-19. Only in-frame clones appear in the TCRdb table, and some are missing; sequencing was by immunoSEQ multiplex PCR. The sample includes about 270,000 clones, approximately 84% of them seen just once. The CDR3 spans 18 residues. From germline, CDR1 is SGDLS and CDR2 YYNGEE. The ends lost 0 bases at V and 4 bases at J; junction bases unmatched: 10. Input material: peripheral blood. The receptor was derived from a human donor with COVID-19, enrolled during active disease. The donor label of this sample is uncertain. This rearrangement joins TRBV9 to TRBJ2-3, with 11 bases aligning to TRBD2. CDR3 in DNA: TGTGCCAGCAGCGTAGCGGTTAGCGGGAGGGCCCTCGCAGATACGCAGTATTTT. This codes for CASSVAVSGRALADTQYF.